Listed here are 27 T cell receptor beta chains from one sample, sequenced in a study of shared clonotypes between healthy human individuals. Produced via immunoSEQ multiplex PCR; TCRdb's table is partial and in-frame only. Here the sample spans a few million clones, over 85% being singletons. The specimen was naive CD4+ T cells from PBMCs. Subset denoted: CD45RA+ positively selected. Receptor source: a young man in good health. Some clones in this sample may be carry-over from other donors' samples.

This rearrangement joins TRBV30 to TRBJ2-7, with 12 bases identical to TRBD2. Per germline, CDR1 GTSNPN and CDR2 SVGIG (reference sequence). This CDR3 is built from 15 residues. With 4 bases clipped from V and 3 bases from J, the junction kept 7 bases outside the gene matches. This CDR3 is CAWINGLAGIYEQYF. DNA for the CDR3: TGTGCCTGGATCAACGGACTAGCGGGAATCTACGAGCAGTACTTC.

Comments on this clone: Additional DNA sequences in this sample encode the identical CDR3. The J gene is TRBJ1-1, the V gene TRBV19, with D hard to call. CDR1 is LNHDA and CDR2 is SQIVND in the germline V gene (reference sequence). CDR3 length equals 11 residues. Trimming stripped 4 bases from V and 3 bases from J, with 3 bases between. CDR3 DNA sequence: TGTGCCAGTAGTACTTACACTGAAGCTTTCTTT. It translates to CASSTYTEAFF. Full variable domain (outside the CDR3, taken from reference TRBV19 and TRBJ1-1): DGGITQSPKYLFRKEGQNVTLSCEQNLNHDAMYWYRQDPGQGLRLIYYSQIVNDFQKGDIAEGYSVSREKKESFPLTVTSAQKNPTAFYLCASSTYTEAFFGQGTRLTVV.

CDR3 amino acids: CASSEATPGLETQYF. CDR3 DNA: TGTGCCAGCAGTGAAGCCACCCCGGGGTTGGAGACCCAGTACTTC. This sequence joins TRBV6-1 and TRBJ2-5; tentative D call: TRBD2 (5 bases). V lost 0 bases and J 5 bases, leaving 13 bases between the germline ends. This CDR3 contains 15 residues. Germline CDR1 MNHNS, CDR2 SASEGT.

As DNA, the CDR3 is TGTGCCAGCAGTCGCCGGGACTTCCCCTACGAGCAGTACTTC. This codes for CASSRRDFPYEQYF. V usage is TRBV6-6 and J usage is TRBJ2-7; D might be TRBD2 (6 bases). Germline CDR1 and CDR2: MNHNY and SVGAGI (reference sequence). The CDR3 length is 14 residues. With 5 bases removed from V and 2 bases from J, the gap between germline ends came to 13 bases.

Concerning this clone: A much larger clone differs from this one at a single base, so this may be a read error. The same CDR3 also results from other DNA sequences found in this sample. This sequence joins TRBV5-1 and TRBJ2-3, with D possibly TRBD1 on 5 matching bases. The CDR3 is 13 amino acids. V was shortened by 0 bases and J by 3 bases, with 5 bases between the two germline ends. Germline values: CDR1 SGHRS, CDR2 YFSETQ. CDR3 nucleotides: TGCGCCAGCAGCTTGGAGGGGACAGATACGCAGTATTTT. It codes for CASSLEGTDTQYF. The variable domain in full, completed from reference TRBV5-1 and TRBJ2-3, reads KAGVTQTPRYLIKTRGQQVTLSCSPISGHRSVSWYQQTPGQGLQFLFEYFSETQRNKGNFPGRFSGRQFSNSRSEMNVSTLELGDSALYLCASSLEGTDTQYFGPGTRLTVL.

V is TRBV28 and J is TRBJ2-3, with TRBD2 matching over 8 bases. This CDR3 is 15 amino acids long. V was pared by 2 bases and J by 3 bases, with 4 bases of the junction left unmatched. Germline V gives CDR1 MDHEN, CDR2 SYDVKM. For the CDR3, the DNA is TGTGCCAGCAGTTTAGGGACTAGAATAACAGATACGCAGTATTTT. This translates into CASSLGTRITDTQYF.

The chain links TRBV27 to TRBJ2-5; either TRBD1 or TRBD2 may supply D (6 bases each). This CDR3 contains 15 residues. CDR1 is MNHEY, CDR2 SMNVEV, per germline (reference sequence). V was clipped by 3 bases and J by 4 bases, with 15 bases between them. The CDR3 here is CASSFWGARLETQYF. CDR3 in DNA: TGTGCCAGCAGTTTCTGGGGGGCGCGTCTAGAGACCCAGTACTTC.

CDR3 in DNA: TGTGCCAGCAGCTTAATAGCGGGAGACACCGAGCAGTTCTTC. Its protein is CASSLIAGDTEQFF. This chain links TRBV7-3 with TRBJ2-1; 9 nucleotides agree with TRBD2. This CDR3 contains 14 residues. CDR1 is SGHTA and CDR2 is FQGTGA in the germline V gene. V lost 1 base, J lost 10 bases, and 5 bases stayed unmatched. Together with reference TRBV7-3 and TRBJ2-1, the CDR3 gives the full variable domain: GAGVSQTPSNKVTEKGKYVELRCDPISGHTALYWYRQSLGQGPEFLIYFQGTGAADDSGLPNDRFFAVRPEGSVSTLKIQRTERGDSAVYLCASSLIAGDTEQFFGPGTRLTVL.

V is TRBV6-1 and J is TRBJ1-5; D is possibly TRBD1 (5 bases). Germline V lookup: CDR1 MNHNS, CDR2 SASEGT. This CDR3 contains 15 residues. Trimming took off 11 bases at V and 5 bases at J, with 22 bases between the two ends. The CDR3 here is CAGAIQSGKDQPQHF. The DNA for the CDR3 is TGTGCCGGGGCTATTCAGTCGGGGAAGGATCAGCCCCAGCATTTT.

The V and J genes are TRBV7-9 and TRBJ1-4; tentative D call: TRBD1 (6 bases). The CDR3 consists of 17 residues. Germline-derived CDR1 and CDR2 are SEHNR and FQNEAQ (reference sequence). The V end lost 3 bases, the J end lost 12 bases, and 26 bases lay between the germline ends. CDR3 in amino acids: CASSFNIGQRAEKELFF. CDR3 bases: TGTGCCAGCAGCTTTAATATCGGACAGCGGGCCGAGAAGGAACTGTTTTTT.

The CDR3 is CASSESPGINGYTF. For the CDR3, the DNA is TGTGCCAGCAGTGAATCCCCAGGGATCAATGGCTACACCTTC. The V gene is TRBV6-4, the J gene TRBJ1-2; tentatively, D is TRBD1 (5 bases). CDR3 length: 14 residues. CDR1 and CDR2 (germline): MRHNA, SNTAGT. The V end was cut by 3 bases, the J end by 6 bases, with 14 bases between.

The V call is TRBV5-1, the J call TRBJ2-1; 8 bases are a match to TRBD2. The junction had 7 bases not matched to a gene; V was cut back by 7 bases and J by 7 bases. The CDR3 is made up of 13 amino acids. Germline V gene sequence: CDR1 SGHRS, CDR2 YFSETQ. CDR3 nucleotide sequence: TGCGCCAGCCGTCGGGAGGGCGTGAATGAGCAGTTCTTC. This codes for CASRREGVNEQFF.

Comment on this clone: The same CDR3 can be traced to other DNA sequences in this sample. The chain combines TRBV7-3 with TRBJ1-5; D is unresolved. The CDR3 length is 13 residues. Germline values: CDR1 SGHTA, CDR2 FQGTGA. V was trimmed by 2 bases and J by 0 bases, leaving 2 bases between them. The CDR3 reads CASSLSSNQPQHF. The DNA for the CDR3 is TGTGCCAGCAGCTTATCTAGCAATCAGCCCCAGCATTTT.

The chain is built from TRBV4-1 and TRBJ1-4; D remains ambiguous. This CDR3 spans 15 amino acids. The V end lost 1 base, the J end lost 4 bases, and 10 bases lay between the germline ends. CDR1 is MGHRA, CDR2 YSYEKL, per germline. CDR3: CASSQGSRSNEKLFF. The DNA for the CDR3 is TGCGCCAGCAGCCAAGGTTCCAGGAGTAATGAAAAACTGTTTTTT.

The chain links TRBV7-9 to TRBJ1-1, with D possibly being TRBD1 (5 bases). V was clipped by 1 base and J by 5 bases, with 14 bases between them. CDR1 is SEHNR and CDR2 is FQNEAQ in the germline V gene (reference sequence). The CDR3 totals 15 residues. CDR3 loop: CASSLVSGGMTEAFF. The CDR3, as DNA: TGTGCCAGCAGCTTAGTCTCGGGGGGTATGACTGAAGCTTTCTTT.

The V and J genes are TRBV7-8 and TRBJ2-2; 9 nucleotides align to TRBD1. This CDR3 contains 17 residues. J gave up 4 bases and V 4 bases, and 10 bases lay outside the gene matches. CDR1 and CDR2 (germline): SGHVS, FQNEAQ. The CDR3 DNA reads TGTGCCAGCAGCTCGTACCACAGGGGGCGGGCCACCGGGGAGCTGTTTTTT. Amino acid sequence: CASSSYHRGRATGELFF.

The rearrangement links TRBV4-3 to TRBJ1-2, with 7 nucleotides matching TRBD1. The V gene's germline CDR1 is LGHNA and CDR2 YSLEER. This CDR3 region has 17 residues. V gave up 2 bases and J gave up 8 bases; unmatched junction bases: 17. CDR3 in DNA: TGCGCCAGCAGCCAATCTCATGCGCCTGAATACAGGGGAGGCTACACCTTC. Residues: CASSQSHAPEYRGGYTF.

The gene calls are TRBV6-1 and TRBJ1-3; D gene uncertain. Trimming removed 4 bases at V and 2 bases at J, with 6 bases between. The CDR3 sequence is 13 residues long. Germline loops: CDR1 MNHNS, CDR2 SASEGT. The CDR3 protein is CASSGRAGNTIYF. In nucleotides, the CDR3 is TGTGCCAGCAGTGGTAGGGCTGGAAACACCATATATTTT.

The chain recombines TRBV7-2 with TRBJ2-2; no clear D gene. This CDR3 comprises 14 residues. Trimming shortened V by 8 bases and J by 7 bases, and 17 bases separated the two germline ends. CDR1 and CDR2 from the germline V gene are SGHTA and FQGNSA. Written as DNA, the CDR3 is TGTGCCAGCTCAGCCGGCTCCACCGGCGGGGAGCTGTTTTTT. It codes for CASSAGSTGGELFF.

This sequence joins TRBV21-1 and TRBJ2-5; no check of the table's D call, TRBD1, against the DNA was made. TRBV21-1 is designated a pseudogene. This CDR3 has 16 amino acids. The CDR3 here is CASSKEPDRGEETQYF. The CDR3 region has the DNA TGTGCCAGCAGCAAAGAACCCGACAGGGGAGAGGAGACCCAGTACTTC.

The chain employs TRBV15 and TRBJ1-1; D possibly corresponds to TRBD1 (5 bases). The CDR3 runs to 14 residues. Germline values: CDR1 LNHNV, CDR2 YYDKDF (reference sequence). Trimming left V 0 bases short and J 10 bases short, with 15 bases between. For the CDR3, the DNA is TGTGCCACCAGCAGAGATTGGGGATTGGGGGTAGCTTTCTTT. Translating it yields CATSRDWGLGVAFF.

The V call is TRBV6-1, the J call TRBJ1-1, with TRBD1 as a possible D gene (5 bases). The V end lost 6 bases, the J end lost 1 base, and 15 bases lay between the germline ends. The CDR3 has 15 residues. Germline assignment: CDR1 MNHNS and CDR2 SASEGT. In DNA form, the CDR3 reads TGTGCCAGCAGAGGGGAGGGAGGGTGGAACACTGAAGCTTTCTTT. It is translated as CASRGEGGWNTEAFF.

The rearrangement links TRBV19 to TRBJ1-5; unclear D gene. Trimming shortened V by 8 bases and J by 5 bases, and 22 bases separated the two germline ends. This CDR3 has 16 residues. CDR1 is LNHDA and CDR2 is SQIVND in the germline V gene (reference sequence). This CDR3 reads CASGYPRGGMDQPQHF. The CDR3 DNA follows: TGTGCCAGTGGCTACCCCCGGGGAGGGATGGATCAGCCCCAGCATTTT.

V and J are TRBV5-1 and TRBJ2-7; 10 bases fit TRBD1. CDR1 is SGHRS, CDR2 YFSETQ, per germline. V was pared by 4 bases and J by 5 bases, with 9 bases of the junction left unmatched. The CDR3 consists of 15 residues. In nucleotides, the CDR3 is TGCGCCAGCAGCACACCCCCCGGGACAGGGGACGAGCAGTACTTC. It yields the protein CASSTPPGTGDEQYF. Based on the CDR3 plus reference TRBV5-1 and TRBJ2-7, the full variable domain is KAGVTQTPRYLIKTRGQQVTLSCSPISGHRSVSWYQQTPGQGLQFLFEYFSETQRNKGNFPGRFSGRQFSNSRSEMNVSTLELGDSALYLCASSTPPGTGDEQYFGPGTRLTVT.

This clone was counted only a few times. The chain recombines TRBV28 with TRBJ2-7; 8 bases match TRBD1. V gave up 5 bases and J gave up 12 bases; unmatched junction bases: 6. The CDR3 spans 11 residues. Germline assignment: CDR1 MDHEN and CDR2 SYDVKM. CDR3 bases: TGTGCCAGCAGTGTGACAGGGGTCCGGTACTTC. It codes for CASSVTGVRYF.

The chain joins TRBV7-2 to TRBJ1-3; TRBD1 matches 9 bases. J lost 7 bases, V lost 4 bases, and 5 bases had no gene match. The CDR3 loop spans 14 amino acids. The germline V gene encodes CDR1 SGHTA and CDR2 FQGNSA. The CDR3 sequence is CASSSLDRGNTIYF. The CDR3 DNA follows: TGTGCCAGCAGCTCGCTTGACAGGGGGAACACCATATATTTT.

The CDR3 DNA is TGTGCCAGCTCACCACCTCCAGGGGACGGTACGCAGTATTTT. Protein: CASSPPPGDGTQYF. This rearrangement joins TRBV18 to TRBJ2-3, with D perhaps TRBD1 (6 bases). V lost 0 bases, J lost 8 bases, and 12 bases lay in between. The CDR3 has 14 residues. Germline CDR1 and CDR2: KGHSH and LQKENI.